One T cell receptor (beta chain) is described in this entry. The sample originates from a study of blood T cell repertoires in COVID-19. Across the whole study: COVID-19 samples, acute and convalescent, were from the United States, Italy and Spain.

CDR3 length equals 13 residues. The germline V gene has CDR1 SGHRS and CDR2 YFSETQ. V lost 0 bases and J lost 11; bases outside the gene matches: 5. Original methodology: Nucleated cell number was recorded as an estimate derived from reference gene primer amplification. Sequencing used immunoSEQ multiplex PCR; TCRdb keeps in-frame clones, though not all of them. V, J and clone size reflect that table, while D and trimming were determined from the DNA. In the table there are about 50,000 clones, around nine tenths of which are singletons. The chain carries TRBV5-1 and TRBJ1-1; 9 bases are shared with TRBD1. What was sequenced was peripheral blood. This clonotype originated in a human donor with active COVID-19. The donor label of this sample is uncertain. In DNA, the CDR3 is TGCGCCAGCAGCTTGGAAGGGACAGGGACGGCTTTCTTT. It is translated as CASSLEGTGTAFF.